These 9 T cell receptor beta chains share one sample of origin, sequenced in a study of spatial heterogeneity in lung cancer. Study conclusions and caveats: Tumor mutation counts were tracked by expanded intratumoral alpha and beta TCR counts.

No antigen has been identified for these receptors. Time point specified: sample taken at primary tumor resection. TCRdb ran MiXCR on the 5' RACE reads and lists one entry per CDR3 protein. The data hold about 8,100 distinct CDR3 sequences, with approximately 12% observed a single time. The sequenced sample was lung tumor tissue, obtained at surgery. These receptors originate from a male donor with early-stage non-small cell lung cancer.

This clonotype was seen repeatedly, ten times or more. The chain carries TRBV6-5 and TRBJ2-2, with a possible D match to TRBD1 (5 bases). The V end lost 2 bases, the J end lost 4 bases, and 8 bases lay between the germline ends. The CDR3 runs to 14 residues. Germline CDR1 and CDR2: MNHEY and SVGAGI. The CDR3: CASSYDSGTGELFF. CDR3 in DNA: TGTGCCAGCAGTTACGACAGTGGCACCGGGGAGCTGTTTTTT.

Many counts were recorded for this clonotype. The chain joins TRBV28 to TRBJ2-7; 9 nucleotides agree with TRBD1. Germline assignment: CDR1 MDHEN and CDR2 SYDVKM. J was trimmed by 0 bases and V by 3 bases; bases with no gene match: 6. The CDR3 has 16 residues. CDR3 region: CASSFGTGHSSYEQYF. In DNA form, the CDR3 reads TGTGCCAGCAGTTTCGGGACAGGGCATAGCTCCTACGAGCAGTACTTC.

This clonotype was seen more than once but under ten times. V gene TRBV27 combines with J gene TRBJ2-3; tentative D call: TRBD2 (6 bases). The V end was cut by 6 bases, the J end by 5 bases, with 15 bases between. The CDR3 spans 14 residues. Germline-derived CDR1 and CDR2 are MNHEY and SMNVEV (reference sequence). CDR3 residues: CASSPGTYGDTQYF. DNA for the CDR3: TGTGCCAGCAGCCCCGGGACTTATGGAGATACGCAGTATTTT.

This clonotype was observed a few times. The chain has TRBV5-6 and TRBJ2-1; 7 bases agree with TRBD2. The CDR3 spans 16 residues. Germline V CDR1 and CDR2: SGHDT, YYEEEE. V was clipped by 5 bases and J by 0 bases; unmatched bases: 8. The CDR3 loop is CASRTTRGSSYNEQFF. As DNA, the CDR3 is TGTGCCAGCAGGACAACGCGCGGGAGCTCCTACAATGAGCAGTTCTTC.

This clonotype was recorded at least ten times. This chain connects TRBV7-6 to TRBJ2-7; D is unresolved. This CDR3 comprises 15 residues. The V gene lost 2 bases and the J gene lost 3 bases, with 14 bases spanning the gap. Germline CDR1 reads SGHVS; CDR2 reads FNYEAQ. The CDR3 DNA is TGTGCCAGCAGCTTATCGGGCCCCCTCGGCTACGAGCAGTACTTC. This sequence encodes CASSLSGPLGYEQYF.

This clonotype is medium-sized in the sample. The V gene is TRBV12-5, the J gene TRBJ2-1, with 7 bases that match TRBD2. J was trimmed by 9 bases and V by 3 bases; bases with no gene match: 17. The CDR3 has 17 amino acids. CDR1 and CDR2 (germline): LGHNT, FRNRAP. The CDR3 bases are TGTGCTAGTGGTTTCCTCCTCCTCTCGTCGGGAGGAATTGAGCAGTTCTTC. It translates to CASGFLLLSSGGIEQFF.

Sample share makes this clonotype medium-sized. The genes are TRBV15 and TRBJ1-4, with D possibly matching TRBD1 (6 bases). The CDR3 is 13 amino acids. V lost 3 bases and J 8 bases, leaving 10 bases between the germline ends. Germline V lookup: CDR1 LNHNV, CDR2 YYDKDF (reference sequence). CDR3 sequence: CATSRGHREKLFF. DNA of the CDR3: TGTGCCACCAGCAGGGGACATCGCGAAAAACTGTTTTTT. The entire variable domain, with the rest obtained from reference TRBV15 and TRBJ1-4, is as follows: DAMVIQNPRYQVTQFGKPVTLSCSQTLNHNVMYWYQQKSSQAPKLLFHYYDKDFNNEADTPDNFQSRRPNTSFCFLDIRSPGLGDTAMYLCATSRGHREKLFFGSGTQLSVL.

This clonotype has a count of ten or more. The chain's CDR3 is CSKRGLTYEQYF. Written as DNA, the CDR3 is TGCAGTAAGCGGGGATTAACCTACGAGCAGTACTTC. The gene calls are TRBV20-1 and TRBJ2-7; 7 nucleotides agree with TRBD2. Per germline, CDR1 DFQATT and CDR2 SNEGSKA (reference sequence). This CDR3 comprises 12 residues. V dropped 8 bases and J dropped 2; count of bases not matched to a gene: 6.

This clonotype was seen repeatedly, ten times or more. The chain employs TRBV6-5 and TRBJ1-3; weak D call: TRBD1 (6 bases). CDR3 length: 14 residues. Trimming left V 4 bases short and J 2 bases short, with 9 bases between. Germline V CDR1 and CDR2: MNHEY, SVGAGI. The CDR3 reads CASSFGTTGNTIYF. The CDR3, as DNA: TGTGCCAGCAGTTTCGGGACAACTGGAAACACCATATATTTT.